A single sample gave rise to the 5 T cell receptor beta chains below, sequenced in a study of blood T cells in healthy people across ages. Through a sample-barcoded 5' primer and a J-beta primer mix, a second PCR was run for about 6 to 12 cycles. TCRdb reanalysed the 5' RACE reads using MiXCR and keeps one entry per CDR3 protein. The sample contains over 950,000 distinct CDR3 sequences, roughly half of which appear only once. Sample: blood. Receptors originate from a woman between 55 and 75 years old in good health.

V usage is TRBV2 and J usage is TRBJ2-7, with D maybe TRBD2 (6 bases). CDR3 size: 14 residues. Deletions cut 9 bases from V and 6 bases from J, with 21 bases between. From germline, CDR1 is SNHLY and CDR2 FYNNEI. This CDR3 is CARKETSTDLEQYF. CDR3 sequence (DNA): TGTGCCAGAAAAGAGACTAGTACGGATCTCGAGCAGTACTTC.

This clonotype was detected only a few times. DNA of the CDR3: TGTGCCAGCAGCCATTATAACTATGGCTACACCTTC. Translation: CASSHYNYGYTF. The chain employs TRBV3-1 and TRBJ1-2; D is unclear. Trimming pared 3 bases from V and 1 base from J, leaving 3 bases between. The CDR3 sequence is 12 residues long. Germline V gene lookup returns CDR1 LGHDT and CDR2 YNNKEL (reference sequence).

The rearrangement uses TRBV2 and TRBJ1-1; a weak D match, TRBD1 (5 bases). With 5 bases removed from V and 1 base from J, the gap between germline ends came to 8 bases. This CDR3 has 13 residues. Germline V gene lookup returns CDR1 SNHLY and CDR2 FYNNEI. The CDR3 coding sequence is TGTGCCAGCAGTAACCAGGGGAACACTGAAGCTTTCTTT. It translates to CASSNQGNTEAFF.

This clonotype was counted between two and nine times. J is TRBJ2-7 and V is TRBV28; no clear D. The V gene's germline CDR1 is MDHEN and CDR2 SYDVKM. The V and J ends lost 3 bases and 6 bases respectively, with 9 bases between them. The CDR3 sequence is 12 residues long. This chain's CDR3 is CASSLIGIEQYF. The CDR3 DNA follows: TGTGCCAGCAGTTTGATAGGGATCGAGCAGTACTTC.

The chain joins TRBV18 to TRBJ2-7; a possible D gene is TRBD1 (5 bases). V was trimmed by 6 bases and J by 4 bases, leaving 16 bases between them. CDR3 size: 14 residues. In germline, CDR1 is KGHSH, CDR2 LQKENI. CDR3 protein: CASSSPGKHYEQYF. CDR3 nucleotide sequence: TGTGCCAGCTCCTCCCCAGGGAAACATTACGAGCAGTACTTC.